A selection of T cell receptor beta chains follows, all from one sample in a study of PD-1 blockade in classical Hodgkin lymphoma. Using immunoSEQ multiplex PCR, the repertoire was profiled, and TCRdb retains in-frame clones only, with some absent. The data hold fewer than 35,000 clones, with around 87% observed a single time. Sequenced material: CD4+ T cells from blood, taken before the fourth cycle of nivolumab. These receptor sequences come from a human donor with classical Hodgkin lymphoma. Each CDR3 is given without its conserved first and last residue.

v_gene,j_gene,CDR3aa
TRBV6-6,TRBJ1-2,ASSYTSRDRIYGYT
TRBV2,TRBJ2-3,ASRREGQGTDTQY
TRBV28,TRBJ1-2,ASTGTPLYGYT
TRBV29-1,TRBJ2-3,STVGDTQY
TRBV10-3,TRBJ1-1,AISAVPVGNTEAF
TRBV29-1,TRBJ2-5,SVNSGTGNRETQY
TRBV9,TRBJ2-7,ASSVGTSGMYEQY
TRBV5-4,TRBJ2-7,ASSLSWDRDSYEQY
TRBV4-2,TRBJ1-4,ASSDRDRGEKLF
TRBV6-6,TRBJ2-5,ASSYRPAGAQETQY
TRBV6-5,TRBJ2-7,ASMRGGRSYEQY
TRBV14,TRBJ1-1,ASSHKGPPLEAF
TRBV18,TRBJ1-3,ASSLSGNTIY
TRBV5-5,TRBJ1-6,ASSRRGASDSPLH
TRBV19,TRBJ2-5,ASSGTAQETQY
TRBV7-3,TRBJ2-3,ASSLIGGSPTDTQY
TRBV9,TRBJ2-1,ASSVVGDSFDEQF
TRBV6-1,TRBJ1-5,AISGSNNQPQH
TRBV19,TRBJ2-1,ASSMVSGPYNEQF
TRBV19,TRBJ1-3,ASSIFSQFSGNTIY
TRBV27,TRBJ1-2,ASSSSYRDDGYT
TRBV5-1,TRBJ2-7,ASSNPGQGYEQY
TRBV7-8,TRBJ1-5,ASSTGTGASNQPQH
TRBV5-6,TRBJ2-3,ASSLRGPTGDTQY